Described below is a single TCR beta chain sequence and its context. The antigen remains undetermined. Donors each contributed one blood sample measuring under 3 ml. These data come from a study of monozygotic twins with inflammatory bowel disease. Via template switching, UMIs carrying a 6-nucleotide sample barcode were introduced. TCRdb re-called the 5' RACE reads and shows each CDR3 protein once, DNA omitted. This sample's table has approximately 210,000 distinct CDR3 sequences. Notes on the study in general: IBD patients displayed reduced TCRbeta diversity (inverse Simpson) when set against healthy co-twins. No distinction between different T cell subtypes was possible.

The sequence came from a human donor with ulcerative colitis or Crohn's disease, or a healthy co-twin of an affected twin (not recorded which). The material sequenced was blood.

The CDR3: CAISSTANTGELFF. The chain recombines TRBV10-3 with TRBJ2-2. This CDR3 spans 14 amino acids. Germline V gives CDR1 ENHRY, CDR2 SYGVKD.